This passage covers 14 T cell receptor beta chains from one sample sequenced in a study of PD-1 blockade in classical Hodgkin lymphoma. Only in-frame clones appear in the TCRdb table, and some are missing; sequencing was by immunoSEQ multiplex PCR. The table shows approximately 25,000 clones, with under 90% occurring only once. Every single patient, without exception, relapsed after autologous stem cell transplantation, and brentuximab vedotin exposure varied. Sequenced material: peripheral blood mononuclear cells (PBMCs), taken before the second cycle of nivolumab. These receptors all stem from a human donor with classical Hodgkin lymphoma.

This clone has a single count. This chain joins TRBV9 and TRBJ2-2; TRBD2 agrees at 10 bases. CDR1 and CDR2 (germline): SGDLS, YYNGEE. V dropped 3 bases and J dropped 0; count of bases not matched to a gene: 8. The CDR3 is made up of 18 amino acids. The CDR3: CASSARTSGSANTGELFF. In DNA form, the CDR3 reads TGTGCCAGCAGCGCGAGGACTAGCGGTTCTGCGAACACCGGGGAGCTGTTTTTT.

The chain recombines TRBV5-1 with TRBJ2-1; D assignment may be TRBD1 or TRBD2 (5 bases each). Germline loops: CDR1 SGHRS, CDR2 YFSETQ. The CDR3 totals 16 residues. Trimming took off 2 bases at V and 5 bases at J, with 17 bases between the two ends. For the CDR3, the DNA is TGCGCCAGCAGCTTCCCCCGGGACCAGATCGACAATGAGCAGTTCTTC. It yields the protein CASSFPRDQIDNEQFF.

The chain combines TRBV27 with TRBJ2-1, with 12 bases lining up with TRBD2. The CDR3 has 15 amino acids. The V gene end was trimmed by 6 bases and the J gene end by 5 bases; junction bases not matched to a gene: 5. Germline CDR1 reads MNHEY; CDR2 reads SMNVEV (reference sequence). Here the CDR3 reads CASRTSGRFDNEQFF. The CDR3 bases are TGTGCCAGCAGAACTAGCGGGAGGTTCGACAATGAGCAGTTCTTC.

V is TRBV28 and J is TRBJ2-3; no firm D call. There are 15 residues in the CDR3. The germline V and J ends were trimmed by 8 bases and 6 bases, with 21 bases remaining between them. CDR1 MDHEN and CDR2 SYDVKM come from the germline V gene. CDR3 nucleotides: TGTGCCAGCCGACTCCCCGCCGGGCTTATCGATACGCAGTATTTT. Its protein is CASRLPAGLIDTQYF. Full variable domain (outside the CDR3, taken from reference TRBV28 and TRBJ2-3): DVKVTQSSRYLVKRTGEKVFLECVQDMDHENMFWYRQDPGLGLRLIYFSYDVKMKEKGDIPEGYSVSREKKERFSLILESASTNQTSMYLCASRLPAGLIDTQYFGPGTRLTVL.

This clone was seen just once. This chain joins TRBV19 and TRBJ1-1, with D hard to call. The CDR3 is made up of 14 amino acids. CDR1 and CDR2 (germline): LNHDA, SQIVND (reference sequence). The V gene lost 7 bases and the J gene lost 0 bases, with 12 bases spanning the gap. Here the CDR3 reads CASNPHGMNTEAFF. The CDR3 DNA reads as TGTGCCAGTAACCCGCACGGGATGAACACTGAAGCTTTCTTT.

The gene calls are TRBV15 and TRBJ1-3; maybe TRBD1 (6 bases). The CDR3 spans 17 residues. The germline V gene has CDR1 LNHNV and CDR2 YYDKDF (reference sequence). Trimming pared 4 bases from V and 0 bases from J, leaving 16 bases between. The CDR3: CATSKRDKAFSGNTIYF. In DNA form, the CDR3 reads TGTGCCACCAGCAAGCGGGACAAAGCCTTCTCTGGAAACACCATATATTTT.

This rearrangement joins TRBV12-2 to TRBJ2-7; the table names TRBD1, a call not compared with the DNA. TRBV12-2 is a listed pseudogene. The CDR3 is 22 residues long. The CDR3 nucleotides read TGTGCAAGTCGCTCGGGACAGTATACCCTTTTGTTGCTTCGGTTTTCCCGCTACGAGCAGTACTTC. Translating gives CASRSGQYTLLLLRFSRYEQYF.

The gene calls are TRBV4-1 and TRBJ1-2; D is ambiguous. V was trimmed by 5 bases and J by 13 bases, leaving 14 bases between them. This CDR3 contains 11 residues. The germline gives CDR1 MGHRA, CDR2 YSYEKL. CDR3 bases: TGCGCCAGCAGCTCCCGCTTTGAATCCACCTTC. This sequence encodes CASSSRFESTF.

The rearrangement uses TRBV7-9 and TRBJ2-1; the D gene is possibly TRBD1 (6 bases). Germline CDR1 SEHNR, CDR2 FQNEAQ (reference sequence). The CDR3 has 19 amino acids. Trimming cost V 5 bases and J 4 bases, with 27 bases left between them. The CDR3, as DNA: TGTGCCAGCAGCCGACAAGGATCGACACGGACAGCGATTTACAATGAGCAGTTCTTC. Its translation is CASSRQGSTRTAIYNEQFF.

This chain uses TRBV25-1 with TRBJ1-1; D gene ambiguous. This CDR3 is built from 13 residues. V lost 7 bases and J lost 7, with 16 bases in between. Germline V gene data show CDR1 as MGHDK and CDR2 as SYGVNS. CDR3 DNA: TGTGCCAGCACTGGCCTAGGAGGGTATGAAGCTTTCTTT. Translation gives CASTGLGGYEAFF.

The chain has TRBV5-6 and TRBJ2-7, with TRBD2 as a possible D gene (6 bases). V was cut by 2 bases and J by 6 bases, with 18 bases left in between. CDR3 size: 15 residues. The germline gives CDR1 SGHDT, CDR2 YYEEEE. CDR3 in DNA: TGTGCCAGCAGCTTCGCCGCCGGGACTGGGACCGAGCAGTACTTC. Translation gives CASSFAAGTGTEQYF.

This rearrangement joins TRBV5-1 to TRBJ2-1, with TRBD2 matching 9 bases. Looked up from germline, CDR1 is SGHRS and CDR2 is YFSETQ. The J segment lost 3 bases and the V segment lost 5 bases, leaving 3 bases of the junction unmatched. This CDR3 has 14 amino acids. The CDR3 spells CASRSSGSYNEQFF. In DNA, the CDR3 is TGCGCCAGCAGGAGTAGCGGGAGCTACAATGAGCAGTTCTTC.

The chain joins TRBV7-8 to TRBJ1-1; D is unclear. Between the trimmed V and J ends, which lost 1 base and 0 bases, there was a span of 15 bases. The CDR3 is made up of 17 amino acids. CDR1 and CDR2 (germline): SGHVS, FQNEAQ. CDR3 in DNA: TGTGCCAGCAGCTTAGAGATGGTTGTCAGCATGAACACTGAAGCTTTCTTT. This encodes CASSLEMVVSMNTEAFF.

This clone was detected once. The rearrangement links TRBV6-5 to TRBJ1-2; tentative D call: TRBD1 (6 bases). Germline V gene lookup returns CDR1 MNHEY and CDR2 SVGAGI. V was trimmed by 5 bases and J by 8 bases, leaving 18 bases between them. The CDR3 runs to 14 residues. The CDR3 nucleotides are TGTGCCAGCAGTGTTAATCAGGGGATCCGCGGCTACACCTTC. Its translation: CASSVNQGIRGYTF.